One T cell receptor (beta chain) is described in this entry. These data come from a study of blood T cell repertoires in COVID-19. On the study more broadly: The samples span acute and convalescent COVID-19 from the United States, Italy and Spain. Sample material is recorded as cDNA or gDNA derived from T cells, B-cell-depleted T cells, or PBMCs.

V lost 0 bases and J 7 bases, leaving 8 bases between the germline ends. The CDR3 covers 14 residues. Germline V lookup: CDR1 SGHDT, CDR2 YYEEEE. As processed by the authors: Reference gene primer amplification yielded estimated nucleated cell counts. Libraries were prepared by immunoSEQ multiplex PCR; TCRdb keeps only in-frame clonotypes and omits some of them. D and trimming come from the DNA, and the V and J calls and clone size come from that table. Of around 120,000 clones listed, around three quarters are singletons. V usage is TRBV5-6 and J usage is TRBJ1-6; possibly TRBD1 for D (5 bases). Sequencing used peripheral blood. The clonotype comes from a woman older than 75 with acute or convalescent COVID-19. CDR3 DNA: TGTGCCAGCAGCTTGGGACAGATAAATTCACCCCTCCACTTT. As protein: CASSLGQINSPLHF.